The TCR beta chain described here comes from a study of blood T cell repertoires in COVID-19. Study background: Material from acute and convalescent COVID-19 was sourced from the United States, Italy and Spain. T cells, B-cell-depleted T cells, or PBMCs supplied cDNA or gDNA.

In Cohort 3, a recovered donor had either two negative PCRs, clearance, or symptom resolution. Data came from immunoSEQ multiplex PCR; TCRdb stores just in-frame clones and leaves some out. The profile covers just over 300,000 clones, with 70% to 90% appearing a single time and roughly 2.3% taken by the ten largest. In germline, CDR1 is ENHRY, CDR2 SYGVKD. The CDR3 sequence is 13 residues long. The trim removed 3 bases at V and 8 bases at J, leaving 6 bases unmatched. The chain employs TRBV10-3 and TRBJ1-2, with 7 nucleotides matching TRBD1. Sequenced: PBMCs or T cells enriched from blood (not recorded which). This TCR was sampled from a man younger than 45 who had recovered from COVID-19. DNA for the CDR3: TGTGCCATCAGTGAAGAGGGGGCAAGAGGCTACACCTTC. This translates into CAISEEGARGYTF.